This entry lists 12 T cell receptor beta chains sequenced from one sample in a study of T-cell memory formation after mild COVID-19. TCRdb analysed the 5' RACE reads with MiXCR anew, one entry per CDR3 protein. Counted here are about 320,000 distinct CDR3 sequences, 13% to 15% occurring once; the ten biggest clones make up around a fifth. The sequenced sample was PBMCs or a T cell subset sorted from them (not recorded which). The receptors were gathered from a young man who had mild COVID-19 (a few samples of this study predate the infection). Cell type and time point are not known.

The chain is built from TRBV6-5 and TRBJ2-5, with D maybe TRBD2 (5 bases). Trimming removed 2 bases at V and 5 bases at J, with 21 bases between. CDR1 is MNHEY and CDR2 is SVGAGI in the germline V gene. The CDR3 contains 17 residues. CDR3 loop: CASSYGWSDSTGETQYF. CDR3 in DNA: TGTGCCAGCAGTTACGGGTGGTCAGACTCTACGGGGGAGACCCAGTACTTC.

A few counts support this clonotype. This sequence joins TRBV4-3 and TRBJ2-3; 8 positions match TRBD2. The length of the CDR3 is 19 residues. Per germline, CDR1 LGHNA and CDR2 YSLEER. V shed 0 bases and J 0 bases; nucleotides not matched to a gene: 11. The CDR3 loop reads CASSQDWFGTSASTDTQYF. The CDR3 DNA follows: TGCGCCAGCAGCCAAGATTGGTTCGGGACTAGTGCTAGCACAGATACGCAGTATTTT.

This clonotype is judged medium-sized (0.01 to 0.1%). The V call is TRBV7-2, the J call TRBJ2-5, with TRBD2 matching over 8 bases. Trimming took 4 bases from V and 4 from J; bases not matched to a gene: 5. Per germline, CDR1 SGHTA and CDR2 FQGNSA. CDR3 length equals 14 residues. CDR3 amino acids: CASSSGGAPETQYF. CDR3 nucleotide sequence: TGTGCCAGCAGCTCCGGGGGGGCCCCAGAGACCCAGTACTTC. Combining the CDR3 with reference TRBV7-2 and TRBJ2-5 gives the whole variable domain GAGVSQSPSNKVTEKGKDVELRCDPISGHTALYWYRQSLGQGLEFLIYFQGNSAPDKSGLPSDRFSAERTGGSVSTLTIQRTQQEDSAVYLCASSSGGAPETQYFGPGTRLLVL.

The chain uses TRBV11-2 and TRBJ1-3; D gene uncertain. Trimming removed 5 bases at V and 0 bases at J, with 8 bases between. Germline V gene data show CDR1 as SGHAT and CDR2 as FQNNGV. The CDR3 is made up of 14 amino acids. The chain's CDR3 is CASSHRISGNTIYF. The DNA for the CDR3 is TGTGCCAGCAGCCACCGGATCTCTGGAAACACCATATATTTT.

This clonotype was recorded a few times. The chain couples TRBV25-1 to TRBJ1-2; a possible D gene is TRBD1 (6 bases). CDR3 length equals 13 residues. The germline V gene encodes CDR1 MGHDK and CDR2 SYGVNS. V was shortened by 2 bases and J by 8 bases, with 12 bases between the two germline ends. The CDR3 reads CASSEVGRGGYTF. CDR3 nucleotides: TGTGCCAGCAGTGAAGTGGGCAGGGGCGGCTACACCTTC.

There are a few counts of this clonotype. The chain joins TRBV6-2 or TRBV6-3 to TRBJ1-5; 7 bases line up with TRBD1. The V gene end was trimmed by 6 bases and the J gene end by 4 bases; junction bases not matched to a gene: 6. The length of the CDR3 is 14 residues. Germline V gene sequence: CDR1 MNHEY, CDR2 SVGEGT. In nucleotides, the CDR3 is TGTGCCAGCAGCACCGGGACAGTAAATCAGCCCCAGCATTTT. Translated, it gives CASSTGTVNQPQHF.

This clonotype has ten or more counts. DNA of the CDR3: TGTGCCAGCAGGACGGCCGGGACAGTCGGTAATGAGCAGTTCTTC. Translation: CASRTAGTVGNEQFF. This chain links TRBV6-5 with TRBJ2-1; 7 bases align to TRBD1. The CDR3 has 15 residues. Trimming cost V 6 bases and J 7 bases; bases outside gene matches: 12. Germline values: CDR1 MNHEY, CDR2 SVGAGI.

The J gene is TRBJ1-1, the V gene TRBV5-1, with 7 bases fitting TRBD1. The CDR3 length is 15 residues. Germline values: CDR1 SGHRS, CDR2 YFSETQ. The V gene end was trimmed by 2 bases and the J gene end by 1 base; junction bases not matched to a gene: 5. CDR3 region: CASSFRDSQNTEAFF. In DNA form, the CDR3 reads TGCGCCAGCAGCTTCCGGGACAGCCAGAACACTGAAGCTTTCTTT.

The CDR3 DNA reads TGCAGTGCTTATATCCCCCCGGGACTAGCGGGGTCAAATGAGCAGTTCTTC. The encoded protein is CSAYIPPGLAGSNEQFF. This sequence joins TRBV20-1 and TRBJ2-1, with 13 bases that match TRBD2. The junction had 14 bases not matched to a gene; V was cut back by 5 bases and J by 7 bases. The V gene's germline CDR1 is DFQATT and CDR2 SNEGSKA (reference sequence). The CDR3 consists of 17 residues.

V gene TRBV11-2 combines with J gene TRBJ1-1; D remains unclear. V shed 1 base and J shed 8 bases, with 11 bases lying between them. The CDR3 sequence is 13 residues long. Germline V gives CDR1 SGHAT, CDR2 FQNNGV. The CDR3 region is CASSLATTEEAFF. Here the CDR3 DNA reads TGTGCCAGCAGCTTAGCTACGACGGAAGAAGCTTTCTTT.

This chain joins TRBV6-2 or TRBV6-3 and TRBJ2-2, with 8 positions matching TRBD2. Germline-derived CDR1 and CDR2 are MNHEY and SVGEGT. The trim removed 2 bases at V and 5 bases at J, leaving 10 bases unmatched. The CDR3 is 17 amino acids. CDR3 sequence (DNA): TGTGCCAGCAGTTACGGGGGAGCGGGGGCGACGACCGGGGAGCTGTTTTTT. Translating it yields CASSYGGAGATTGELFF.

The chain links TRBV16 to TRBJ2-3; D perhaps matches TRBD1 (5 bases). Trimming removed 0 bases from V and 1 base from J, with 11 bases in between. This CDR3 has 16 residues. Per germline, CDR1 KGHSY and CDR2 FQNENV. The CDR3 loop is CASSQSAGRRTDTQYF. The DNA for the CDR3 is TGTGCCAGCAGCCAATCAGCAGGGCGCCGCACAGATACGCAGTATTTT.